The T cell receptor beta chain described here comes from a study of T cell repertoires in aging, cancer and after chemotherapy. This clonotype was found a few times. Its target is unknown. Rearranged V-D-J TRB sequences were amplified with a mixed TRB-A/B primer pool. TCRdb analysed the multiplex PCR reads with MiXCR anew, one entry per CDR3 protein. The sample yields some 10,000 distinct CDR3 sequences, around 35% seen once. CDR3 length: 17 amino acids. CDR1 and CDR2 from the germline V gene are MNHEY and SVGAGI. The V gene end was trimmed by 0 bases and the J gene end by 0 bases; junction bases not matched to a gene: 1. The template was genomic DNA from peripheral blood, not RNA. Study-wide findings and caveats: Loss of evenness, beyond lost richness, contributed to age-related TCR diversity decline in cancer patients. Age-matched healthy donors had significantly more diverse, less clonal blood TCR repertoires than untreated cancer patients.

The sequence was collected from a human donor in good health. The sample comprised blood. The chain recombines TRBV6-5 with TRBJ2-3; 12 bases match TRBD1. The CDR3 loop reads CASSYSGQGASTDTQYF. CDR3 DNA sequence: TGTGCCAGCAGTTACTCGGGACAGGGGGCTAGCACAGATACGCAGTATTTT.